These T cell receptor beta chains were read from a single sample in a study of T cell responses to AZD1222 COVID-19 vaccine. Measured with immunoSEQ multiplex PCR; TCRdb has only the in-frame clones, and not every one. This sample carries some 140,000 clones, over 85% of them seen once, and the ten largest clones take about 20%. Sequenced here: peripheral blood, sampled on day 0 of AZD1222 vaccination. Every receptor here comes from an adult in good health. The CDR3 runs from the conserved cysteine through the conserved F or W. Each record gives: J gene, V gene, D gene, clone size, CDR3 protein, CDR3 DNA. The D gene is left open where the match is weak. Size tells how often a clone was seen (once, few, many) or the class of an expanded clone, and some rows leave it out.

j_call: TRBJ2-1; v_call: TRBV9; d_call: TRBD2; clone_size: .; cdr3_aa: CASSVPPSGTGSEQFF; cdr3_nt: TGTGCCAGCAGCGTGCCCCCTAGCGGGACGGGATCGGAGCAGTTCTTC
j_call: TRBJ1-5; v_call: TRBV7-2; d_call: TRBD1; clone_size: .; cdr3_aa: CASSLNGGGGWNQPQHF; cdr3_nt: TGTGCCAGCAGCTTAAATGGAGGGGGCGGCTGGAATCAGCCCCAGCATTTT
j_call: TRBJ2-3; v_call: TRBV4-1; d_call: .; clone_size: .; cdr3_aa: CASSQSVPSDTQYF; cdr3_nt: TGCGCCAGCAGCCAAAGTGTCCCCTCCGATACGCAGTATTTT
j_call: TRBJ2-3; v_call: TRBV7-9; d_call: .; clone_size: few; cdr3_aa: CASSPGTPVDTQYF; cdr3_nt: TGTGCCAGCAGCCCCGGGACCCCGGTCGATACGCAGTATTTT
j_call: TRBJ1-2; v_call: TRBV12-3/TRBV12-4; d_call: .; clone_size: .; cdr3_aa: CASTLLIASPHTF; cdr3_nt: TGTGCCAGCACCCTCCTCATCGCCTCACCCCACACCTTC
j_call: TRBJ1-4; v_call: TRBV9; d_call: TRBD1; clone_size: .; cdr3_aa: CASSPSGGTNEKLFF; cdr3_nt: TGTGCCAGCAGCCCGTCAGGGGGCACTAATGAAAAACTGTTTTTT
j_call: TRBJ1-5; v_call: TRBV4-3; d_call: .; clone_size: .; cdr3_aa: CASSQERVSNQPQHF; cdr3_nt: TGCGCCAGCAGCCAAGAAAGAGTGAGCAATCAGCCCCAGCATTTT
j_call: TRBJ2-4; v_call: TRBV9; d_call: TRBD2; clone_size: .; cdr3_aa: CASSVGTSDIQYF; cdr3_nt: TGTGCCAGCAGCGTGGGGACTAGCGACATTCAGTACTTC
j_call: TRBJ1-5; v_call: TRBV2; d_call: .; clone_size: once; cdr3_aa: CASSNSHGRENQPQHF; cdr3_nt: TGTGCCAGCAGTAATTCTCACGGCAGGGAAAATCAGCCCCAGCATTTT
j_call: TRBJ1-2; v_call: TRBV7-9; d_call: TRBD1; clone_size: .; cdr3_aa: CASRRDSDYGYTF; cdr3_nt: TGTGCCAGCAGGAGGGACAGCGACTATGGCTACACCTTC
j_call: TRBJ1-5; v_call: TRBV7-2; d_call: .; clone_size: .; cdr3_aa: CASSPDGNNQPQHF; cdr3_nt: TGTGCCAGCAGCCCCGACGGGAACAATCAGCCCCAGCATTTT
j_call: TRBJ1-2; v_call: TRBV19; d_call: .; clone_size: .; cdr3_aa: CASSRANYGYTF; cdr3_nt: TGTGCCAGTAGTAGGGCTAACTATGGCTACACCTTC
j_call: TRBJ2-1; v_call: TRBV3-1/TRBV3-2; d_call: .; clone_size: .; cdr3_aa: CASSQELYNEQFF; cdr3_nt: TGTGCCAGCAGCCAAGAATTGTACAATGAGCAGTTCTTC
j_call: TRBJ2-7; v_call: TRBV5-1; d_call: .; clone_size: once; cdr3_aa: CASRSAGALASYEQYF; cdr3_nt: TGCGCCAGCAGATCCGCCGGGGCCCTCGCCTCCTACGAGCAGTACTTC
j_call: TRBJ1-1; v_call: TRBV28; d_call: TRBD1; clone_size: .; cdr3_aa: CASRIQGVLKAFF; cdr3_nt: TGTGCCAGCAGGATACAGGGGGTACTGAAAGCTTTCTTT
j_call: TRBJ1-6; v_call: TRBV27; d_call: TRBD1; clone_size: .; cdr3_aa: CASGRDLTGLVSPLHF; cdr3_nt: TGTGCCAGCGGGAGAGACTTGACAGGGCTGGTATCACCCCTCCACTTT
j_call: TRBJ2-7; v_call: TRBV11-2; d_call: .; clone_size: .; cdr3_aa: CASSLDSPYEQYF; cdr3_nt: TGTGCCAGCAGCTTAGATAGTCCTTACGAGCAGTACTTC
j_call: TRBJ2-1; v_call: TRBV9; d_call: TRBD2; clone_size: .; cdr3_aa: CASSLSGGGNEQFF; cdr3_nt: TGTGCCAGCAGCTTGAGCGGGGGTGGTAATGAGCAGTTCTTC
j_call: TRBJ1-1; v_call: TRBV18; d_call: .; clone_size: .; cdr3_aa: CASSPSWDLGTEAFF; cdr3_nt: TGTGCCAGCTCACCATCTTGGGACCTAGGAACTGAAGCTTTCTTT
j_call: TRBJ1-2; v_call: TRBV6-5; d_call: .; clone_size: .; cdr3_aa: CASTVDRNYGYTF; cdr3_nt: TGTGCCAGCACCGTTGACAGGAACTATGGCTACACCTTC
j_call: TRBJ2-7; v_call: TRBV27; d_call: .; clone_size: once; cdr3_aa: CASSLDRTNYEQYF; cdr3_nt: TGTGCCAGCAGTTTAGATAGGACAAATTACGAGCAGTACTTC
j_call: TRBJ1-2; v_call: TRBV5-1; d_call: .; clone_size: once; cdr3_aa: CASSLWTVPREYGYTF; cdr3_nt: TGCGCCAGCAGCTTATGGACAGTCCCTCGGGAATATGGCTACACCTTC
j_call: TRBJ1-1; v_call: TRBV5-6; d_call: .; clone_size: .; cdr3_aa: CASSLYGGSNTEAFF; cdr3_nt: TGTGCCAGCAGCTTGTACGGGGGTTCGAACACTGAAGCTTTCTTT
j_call: TRBJ2-2; v_call: TRBV7-3; d_call: TRBD1; clone_size: .; cdr3_aa: CATGGNTGELFF; cdr3_nt: TGTGCCACAGGGGGGAACACCGGGGAGCTGTTTTTT
j_call: TRBJ2-2; v_call: TRBV29-1; d_call: .; clone_size: .; cdr3_aa: CSVAPDGPNTGELFF; cdr3_nt: TGCAGCGTTGCCCCGGACGGACCGAACACCGGGGAGCTGTTTTTT
j_call: TRBJ2-1; v_call: TRBV29-1; d_call: TRBD2; clone_size: .; cdr3_aa: CSVGGGRDSYNEQFF; cdr3_nt: TGCAGCGTTGGAGGCGGGAGGGACTCCTACAATGAGCAGTTCTTC
j_call: TRBJ1-2; v_call: TRBV24-1; d_call: .; clone_size: .; cdr3_aa: CATSDRLGLGYTF; cdr3_nt: TGTGCCACCAGTGATCGTCTGGGGCTCGGCTACACCTTC
j_call: TRBJ2-1; v_call: TRBV12-3/TRBV12-4; d_call: .; clone_size: once; cdr3_aa: CASSFVSPVLFF; cdr3_nt: TGTGCCAGCAGTTTTGTTTCCCCGGTTTTGTTCTTC
j_call: TRBJ1-2; v_call: TRBV28; d_call: TRBD1; clone_size: .; cdr3_aa: CASRTPTTGVLSYGYTF; cdr3_nt: TGTGCCAGCAGAACCCCAACTACAGGGGTCTTAAGCTATGGCTACACCTTC
j_call: TRBJ2-3; v_call: TRBV29-1; d_call: .; clone_size: .; cdr3_aa: CSIQLGGTDTQYF; cdr3_nt: TGCAGCATCCAATTGGGGGGCACAGATACGCAGTATTTT
j_call: TRBJ2-7; v_call: TRBV5-8; d_call: .; clone_size: .; cdr3_aa: CASSPRLRSTHEQYF; cdr3_nt: TGTGCCAGCAGCCCTCGGTTGCGATCCACGCACGAGCAGTACTTC
j_call: TRBJ2-6; v_call: TRBV9; d_call: TRBD1; clone_size: .; cdr3_aa: CASSVGQGAFSGANVLTF; cdr3_nt: TGTGCCAGCAGCGTAGGACAGGGGGCGTTTTCTGGGGCCAACGTCCTGACTTTC
j_call: TRBJ2-1; v_call: TRBV27; d_call: .; clone_size: .; cdr3_aa: CASRRSGLGEQFF; cdr3_nt: TGTGCCAGCAGACGATCGGGGCTAGGTGAGCAGTTCTTC
j_call: TRBJ1-3; v_call: TRBV3-1/TRBV3-2; d_call: TRBD1; clone_size: once; cdr3_aa: CASSHFRGPSGNTIYF; cdr3_nt: TGTGCCAGCAGCCATTTCAGGGGGCCCTCTGGAAACACCATATATTTT
j_call: TRBJ1-5; v_call: TRBV27; d_call: .; clone_size: .; cdr3_aa: CASGRGNQPQHF; cdr3_nt: TGTGCCAGCGGTAGGGGGAATCAGCCCCAGCATTTT
j_call: TRBJ2-2; v_call: TRBV7-2; d_call: TRBD1; clone_size: .; cdr3_aa: CASSPRDRGDTGELFF; cdr3_nt: TGTGCCAGCAGCCCAAGGGACAGGGGGGACACCGGGGAGCTGTTTTTT
j_call: TRBJ1-2; v_call: TRBV28; d_call: .; clone_size: .; cdr3_aa: CASSPNYVVQGYTF; cdr3_nt: TGTGCCAGCAGTCCCAACTATGTCGTGCAGGGCTACACCTTC